A selection of T cell receptor beta chains follows, all from one sample in a study of response to subunit inactivated influenza vaccine. TCRdb fed the RT-PCR reads into MiXCR, producing one record per CDR3 protein. This table holds around 750,000 distinct CDR3 sequences, around 20% found once. This material consisted of PBMCs from blood, taken 5 days after vaccination. The receptors come from a man between 50 and 59 years old who received an inactivated influenza vaccine. Both conserved end residues are part of each CDR3. The order of the fields is J gene, V gene, CDR3 protein.

J gene: TRBJ2-4; V gene: TRBV20-1; CDR3 protein: CSASRLDPSAKNIQYF
J gene: TRBJ1-2; V gene: TRBV4-2; CDR3 protein: CASSQEQNIGGYTF
J gene: TRBJ2-2; V gene: TRBV7-9; CDR3 protein: CASSGTSSGELFF
J gene: TRBJ2-1; V gene: TRBV12-3/TRBV12-4; CDR3 protein: CASRTTQGRNEQFF
J gene: TRBJ1-1; V gene: TRBV12-3/TRBV12-4; CDR3 protein: CASSQGGAGLNTEAFF
J gene: TRBJ1-6; V gene: TRBV7-2; CDR3 protein: CASSLQGSYNSPLHF
J gene: TRBJ2-1; V gene: TRBV28; CDR3 protein: CASRGYSYNEQFF
J gene: TRBJ1-1; V gene: TRBV6-2/TRBV6-3; CDR3 protein: CASSLYGYTEAFF
J gene: TRBJ2-1; V gene: TRBV27; CDR3 protein: CASSLLVGAGYNEQFF
J gene: TRBJ1-4; V gene: TRBV5-1; CDR3 protein: CASSLGTTYEKLFF
J gene: TRBJ2-6; V gene: TRBV5-1; CDR3 protein: CASSQNRAGANVLTF
J gene: TRBJ2-7; V gene: TRBV27; CDR3 protein: CASSWTGRDEQYF
J gene: TRBJ2-3; V gene: TRBV7-2; CDR3 protein: CASSITTDTQYF
J gene: TRBJ2-7; V gene: TRBV4-3; CDR3 protein: CASSQTSGSGYEQYF
J gene: TRBJ2-7; V gene: TRBV4-2; CDR3 protein: CASSQRYGTSTHEQYF
J gene: TRBJ2-7; V gene: TRBV5-1; CDR3 protein: CASSPGSGEQYF
J gene: TRBJ1-1; V gene: TRBV5-1; CDR3 protein: CASSLERDASPAFF
J gene: TRBJ2-3; V gene: TRBV6-5; CDR3 protein: CASSSGTSSRTDTQYF
J gene: TRBJ2-7; V gene: TRBV6-5; CDR3 protein: CASSYTDIPYYEQYF
J gene: TRBJ1-1; V gene: TRBV12-3/TRBV12-4; CDR3 protein: CASSSQAGEALF
J gene: TRBJ2-7; V gene: TRBV7-9; CDR3 protein: CASSWTSGRNSEQYF
J gene: TRBJ2-1; V gene: TRBV19; CDR3 protein: CASSVTGGLNEQFF
J gene: TRBJ1-5; V gene: TRBV7-9; CDR3 protein: CASSEWGQPQHF
J gene: TRBJ2-5; V gene: TRBV7-6; CDR3 protein: CASSLASGTDQETQYF
J gene: TRBJ2-5; V gene: TRBV28; CDR3 protein: CASSFEPETQYF
J gene: TRBJ2-7; V gene: TRBV10-3; CDR3 protein: CAISREETGTTGVEQYF
J gene: TRBJ2-5; V gene: TRBV15; CDR3 protein: CATRPVGGAETQYF
J gene: TRBJ2-3; V gene: TRBV24-1; CDR3 protein: CATSEISGSTDTQYF
J gene: TRBJ2-3; V gene: TRBV6-5; CDR3 protein: CATGRYSPQYF
J gene: TRBJ2-5; V gene: TRBV5-1; CDR3 protein: CASSRREETQYF
J gene: TRBJ1-5; V gene: TRBV20-1; CDR3 protein: CSDPGPPAQHF
J gene: TRBJ2-7; V gene: TRBV4-3; CDR3 protein: CASSQDIIAPYEQYF
J gene: TRBJ2-5; V gene: TRBV10-3; CDR3 protein: CAISDRGQETQYF
J gene: TRBJ1-5; V gene: TRBV11-1; CDR3 protein: CASSKRGLQPQHF
J gene: TRBJ2-1; V gene: TRBV15; CDR3 protein: CATSREDPASGGAYEQFF
J gene: TRBJ1-6; V gene: TRBV12-3/TRBV12-4; CDR3 protein: CASSLVIDSPLHF
J gene: TRBJ2-3; V gene: TRBV21-1; CDR3 protein: CASSKIPGTSTDTQYF
J gene: TRBJ2-3; V gene: TRBV7-9; CDR3 protein: CASSPVTGSTDTQYF
J gene: TRBJ2-7; V gene: TRBV27; CDR3 protein: CASSLRQGASEQYF
J gene: TRBJ1-1; V gene: TRBV6-5; CDR3 protein: CASSPDNTEAFF
J gene: TRBJ2-5; V gene: TRBV20-1; CDR3 protein: CSAPGQSQYF
J gene: TRBJ2-1; V gene: TRBV29-1; CDR3 protein: CSGRTSGSDYNEQIF
J gene: TRBJ2-7; V gene: TRBV28; CDR3 protein: CASSLGTAHSPYEQYF
J gene: TRBJ2-1; V gene: TRBV20-1; CDR3 protein: CSARDWGQNNEQFF
J gene: TRBJ2-6; V gene: TRBV7-2; CDR3 protein: CASSVAGVGANVLTF
J gene: TRBJ1-5; V gene: TRBV11-2; CDR3 protein: CASSSTDGNQPQHF
J gene: TRBJ2-7; V gene: TRBV13; CDR3 protein: CASSLRVRDYEQYF
J gene: TRBJ2-3; V gene: TRBV5-1; CDR3 protein: CASSHHGEGTDTQYF
J gene: TRBJ2-3; V gene: TRBV12-3/TRBV12-4; CDR3 protein: CASSLFTGGINIDTQYF
J gene: TRBJ1-4; V gene: TRBV10-3; CDR3 protein: CAISEPGAGEKLFF
J gene: TRBJ2-3; V gene: TRBV7-6; CDR3 protein: CASSQNEGPDTQYF